This is a list of T cell receptor beta chains from one sample in a study of neurological immune-mediated disorders. TCRdb itself ran the 5' RACE reads through MiXCR, one entry per CDR3 protein. The table includes approximately 100,000 distinct CDR3 sequences, 9.5% to 14% detected once. The sequenced sample consisted of PBMCs. Receptors were obtained from a female donor with HTLV-1-associated myelopathy (HAM/TSP). Each CDR3 is given with its conserved first and last residue. Fields, in order: J gene, D gene, V gene, clone size, CDR3 DNA, CDR3 protein. A D gene is named only where the DNA matches it firmly. The size field is filled for only some rows; it gives once, few, many or a size class.

J gene: TRBJ2-5; D gene: NA; V gene: TRBV7-9; clone size: NA; CDR3 DNA: TGTGCCAGCAGCTTAGTAGCAACACAAGAGACCCAGTACTTC; CDR3 protein: CASSLVATQETQYF
J gene: TRBJ2-3; D gene: NA; V gene: TRBV20-1; clone size: many; CDR3 DNA: TGCAGTGCTAGAGGGGGACACTCCACAGATACGCAGTATTTT; CDR3 protein: CSARGGHSTDTQYF
J gene: TRBJ2-7; D gene: NA; V gene: TRBV18; clone size: NA; CDR3 DNA: TGTGCCAGCTCACCATTTGAGAGTCGGGGTTTCCCCTACGAGCAGTACTTC; CDR3 protein: CASSPFESRGFPYEQYF
J gene: TRBJ1-2; D gene: NA; V gene: TRBV27; clone size: many; CDR3 DNA: TGTGCCAGCTGGGCCTACACCTATGGCTACACCTTC; CDR3 protein: CASWAYTYGYTF
J gene: TRBJ2-5; D gene: NA; V gene: TRBV5-1; clone size: many; CDR3 DNA: TGCGCCAGCAGCTTTCCGCAGGGGGAGACCCAGTACTTC; CDR3 protein: CASSFPQGETQYF
J gene: TRBJ2-5; D gene: NA; V gene: TRBV12-3/TRBV12-4; clone size: NA; CDR3 DNA: TGTGCCAGCTCGGGGCCTACACTAGGGGGCCAAGAGACCCAGTACTTC; CDR3 protein: CASSGPTLGGQETQYF
J gene: TRBJ2-7; D gene: NA; V gene: TRBV28; clone size: NA; CDR3 DNA: TGTGCCAGCAGATTTTTGCAGGGGCCGTCCTACGAGCAGTACTTC; CDR3 protein: CASRFLQGPSYEQYF
J gene: TRBJ2-2; D gene: NA; V gene: TRBV5-1; clone size: many; CDR3 DNA: TGCGCCAGCAGCTTAGGCGGGACGGCGAACACCGGGGAGCTGTTTTTT; CDR3 protein: CASSLGGTANTGELFF
J gene: TRBJ2-7; D gene: NA; V gene: TRBV10-3; clone size: many; CDR3 DNA: TGTGCCACCGGCGTAGGCGAATCCTACGAGCAGTACTTC; CDR3 protein: CATGVGESYEQYF
J gene: TRBJ2-7; D gene: NA; V gene: TRBV20-1; clone size: NA; CDR3 DNA: TGCAGTGCTAGAGAGCAGGGGTCCCCCTACGAGCAGTACTTC; CDR3 protein: CSAREQGSPYEQYF
J gene: TRBJ2-3; D gene: NA; V gene: TRBV5-6; clone size: NA; CDR3 DNA: TGTGCCAGCAGGTTCCGGAGGGAACTCTCCACAGATACGCAGTATTTT; CDR3 protein: CASRFRRELSTDTQYF
J gene: TRBJ2-3; D gene: NA; V gene: TRBV12-3/TRBV12-4; clone size: many; CDR3 DNA: TGTGCCAGCAGTTTGTTTGGAGGGTTGAAAGATACGCAGTATTTT; CDR3 protein: CASSLFGGLKDTQYF
J gene: TRBJ1-3; D gene: NA; V gene: TRBV5-1; clone size: many; CDR3 DNA: TGCGCCAGCAGCTTTCGGACAGCTGGAAACACCATATATTTT; CDR3 protein: CASSFRTAGNTIYF
J gene: TRBJ1-3; D gene: TRBD1; V gene: TRBV5-1; clone size: many; CDR3 DNA: TGCGCCAGCAGCCAGGGACAGGTCAGCTCTGGAAACACCATATATTTT; CDR3 protein: CASSQGQVSSGNTIYF
J gene: TRBJ2-3; D gene: TRBD2; V gene: TRBV4-2; clone size: NA; CDR3 DNA: TGTGCCAGCAGCCAAGGCGGGGGGACCAGGCATACGCAGTATTTT; CDR3 protein: CASSQGGGTRHTQYF
J gene: TRBJ1-2; D gene: NA; V gene: TRBV5-1; clone size: many; CDR3 DNA: TGCGCCAGCAGCTTGGAAATCAGCTATGGCTACACCTTC; CDR3 protein: CASSLEISYGYTF
J gene: TRBJ2-2; D gene: NA; V gene: TRBV20-1; clone size: many; CDR3 DNA: TGCAGTGCTAGAGATCCTACGGGGAACACCGGGGAGCTGTTTTTT; CDR3 protein: CSARDPTGNTGELFF
J gene: TRBJ2-3; D gene: TRBD2; V gene: TRBV4-2; clone size: many; CDR3 DNA: TGTGCCAGCAGCCAAGAGGGGGGGCGCGGGAGGGGCACAGATACGCAGTATTTT; CDR3 protein: CASSQEGGRGRGTDTQYF
J gene: TRBJ2-1; D gene: NA; V gene: TRBV9; clone size: many; CDR3 DNA: TGTGCCAGCAGTCCCGTGGGGGGGGCCGGCTACAATGAGCAGTTCTTC; CDR3 protein: CASSPVGGAGYNEQFF
J gene: TRBJ2-1; D gene: NA; V gene: TRBV20-1; clone size: NA; CDR3 DNA: TGCAGTGCCTCCGGTCGCAGCAGGGAGCAGTTCTTC; CDR3 protein: CSASGRSREQFF
J gene: TRBJ1-5; D gene: NA; V gene: TRBV5-6; clone size: many; CDR3 DNA: TGTGCCAGCAGCTTACACATCGGGACGGGCAATCAGCCCCAGCATTTT; CDR3 protein: CASSLHIGTGNQPQHF
J gene: TRBJ2-7; D gene: NA; V gene: TRBV20-1; clone size: NA; CDR3 DNA: TGCAGTGCCAGACAGGCGGGCAATAACTACGAGCAGTACTTC; CDR3 protein: CSARQAGNNYEQYF
J gene: TRBJ2-1; D gene: TRBD2; V gene: TRBV28; clone size: NA; CDR3 DNA: TGTGCCGGTTCCGGGGGGGGGCGGAGGAATGAGCAGTTCTTC; CDR3 protein: CAGSGGGRRNEQFF
J gene: TRBJ1-6; D gene: TRBD1; V gene: TRBV12-3/TRBV12-4; clone size: NA; CDR3 DNA: TGTGCCAGCAGTTTAAGGGGGCTCAGAGGCTATAATTCACCCCTCCACTTT; CDR3 protein: CASSLRGLRGYNSPLHF
J gene: TRBJ2-5; D gene: TRBD1; V gene: TRBV28; clone size: NA; CDR3 DNA: TGTGCCAGCAACCTAGACAGGGGAAAGACCCAGTACTTC; CDR3 protein: CASNLDRGKTQYF
J gene: TRBJ2-4; D gene: NA; V gene: TRBV11-2; clone size: many; CDR3 DNA: TGTGCCAGCAGCTCGACCTCAGGGGTGGGCAACATTCAGTACTTC; CDR3 protein: CASSSTSGVGNIQYF
J gene: TRBJ1-1; D gene: NA; V gene: TRBV10-3; clone size: many; CDR3 DNA: TGTGCCATCAGGGACCCGGGAGCAAGGGAGGCTTTCTTT; CDR3 protein: CAIRDPGAREAFF
J gene: TRBJ2-5; D gene: NA; V gene: TRBV5-1; clone size: NA; CDR3 DNA: TGCGCCAGCAGGCCAGACAGAGAGACCCAGTACTTC; CDR3 protein: CASRPDRETQYF
J gene: TRBJ1-1; D gene: NA; V gene: TRBV5-1; clone size: many; CDR3 DNA: TGCGCCAGCAGCTTGGCCGGGTTCGTTTCAAACACTGAAGCTTTCTTT; CDR3 protein: CASSLAGFVSNTEAFF
J gene: TRBJ2-1; D gene: NA; V gene: TRBV5-1; clone size: many; CDR3 DNA: TGCGCCAGCAGCTTGGGGGCGGGACAAGTCTACAATGAGCAGTTCTTC; CDR3 protein: CASSLGAGQVYNEQFF
J gene: TRBJ2-7; D gene: TRBD1; V gene: TRBV7-2; clone size: many; CDR3 DNA: TGTGCCAGCAGCTTATTAGGTACAGGGGGCAGGAACGAGCAGTACTTC; CDR3 protein: CASSLLGTGGRNEQYF
J gene: TRBJ2-2; D gene: TRBD1; V gene: TRBV5-1; clone size: many; CDR3 DNA: TGCGCCAGCAGCATTTCCGGGACAGGCGGTTCCGGGGAGCTGTTTTTT; CDR3 protein: CASSISGTGGSGELFF
J gene: TRBJ1-1; D gene: TRBD1; V gene: TRBV11-1; clone size: few; CDR3 DNA: TGTGCCAGCAGCCTGGACAGGGGACGAGCTTTCTTT; CDR3 protein: CASSLDRGRAFF
J gene: TRBJ2-1; D gene: TRBD1; V gene: TRBV18; clone size: NA; CDR3 DNA: TGTGCCAGCTCACCAGCCGACAGGGTAAATGAGCAGTTCTTC; CDR3 protein: CASSPADRVNEQFF
J gene: TRBJ2-7; D gene: NA; V gene: TRBV10-3; clone size: many; CDR3 DNA: TGTGCCATCAGCGCAGGGGGGGAGCAGTACTTC; CDR3 protein: CAISAGGEQYF
J gene: TRBJ1-5; D gene: NA; V gene: TRBV20-1; clone size: many; CDR3 DNA: TGCAGTGCGAAACAGGGAGGGCCTAATCAGCCCCAGCATTTT; CDR3 protein: CSAKQGGPNQPQHF
J gene: TRBJ2-3; D gene: TRBD2; V gene: TRBV5-6; clone size: many; CDR3 DNA: TGTGCCAGCAGCGGACTAGCGGCGTTCACAGATACGCAGTATTTT; CDR3 protein: CASSGLAAFTDTQYF